This note documents a single T cell receptor beta chain sequence. This clone's antigen is unknown. No base-level quality is on record; no much larger clone is a single base apart. Each collaborating institution followed its own protocols to collect whole blood in K2EDTA tubes. Collaborator samples were shipped for TCRbeta analysis as frozen whole blood, isolated PBMCs, or DNA extracted from either sample type. The data stem from a study of blood T cell repertoires in COVID-19 (dated by TCRdb to the early 2020s). About the investigation overall: Samples from collaborators originated in the United States, Italy and Spain and spanned both the acute and convalescent phases of COVID-19. Subjects who had been exposed to COVID-19, were actively infected with it, or had recovered from it provided the deeply sampled blood TCRbeta repertoires that made up the dataset. Where available, HLA class I and class II types were taken from metadata supplied by the sample provider and were not determined by assay-based typing. The material from the prospective study consisted of cDNA or gDNA derived from T cells, B-cell-depleted T cells, or PBMCs. The samples were drawn from two sources: the first 160 participants of the ongoing ImmuneRACE study, and approximately 1,300 subjects contributed by 6 global collaborators. A freely available public database, intended as a resource for researchers studying the immune response to SARS-CoV-2, is where the repertoires were released. The sample metadata nearly always contained a de-identified subject ID, COVID-19 status, age in years and sex.

Overall study results and their limits: The amount of clinical and demographic metadata varied by source and participant and was provided uncurated.

CDR1 SGHTA and CDR2 FQGNSA were looked up in the germline V gene. Trimming takes 4 bases off V and 6 bases off J; junction bases not matched to a gene: 6. CDR3 length: 15 amino acids, cysteine to phenylalanine. Only the CDR3 portion is preserved as DNA: 45 bases, with reading frame beginning at the first base. TCRbeta CDR3 regions were amplified from genomic DNA using the immunoSEQ Assay, a bias-controlled multiplex PCR. Per the original workflow: The number of nucleated cells in each sample was estimated from the amplification of reference gene primers within the assay. To quantify the absolute abundance of each unique TCRbeta CDR3 rearrangement, sequence reads were collapsed and filtered. For each sample, productive Simpson clonality was calculated as the square root of Simpson's diversity index across productive rearrangements. This is the immuneACCESS table as TCRdb keeps it, with only in-frame sequences that have V and J called. A part of the clones is gone; compared with another copy, unresolved V genes explain less than half, and the rest is unexplained. That table is the source of V, J and clone size, and D and trimming were worked out from the DNA. This sample lists 70,000 to 95,000 clones; approximately 88% were detected once. About 7.3% of the sample is taken by the ten largest.

The sequence derives from a man aged 65-85 years with acute or convalescent COVID-19. Sample: peripheral blood. The chain joins TRBV7-2 to TRBJ1-6, with 7 bases aligning to TRBD1. The nucleotide sequence reads as follows: TGTGCCAGCAGCTCACCCGGGACAGTTAATTCACCCCTCCACTTT. It translates to CASSSPGTVNSPLHF.